The 8 T cell receptor beta chains below come from one sample, sequenced in a study of cytomegalovirus exposure and HLA in healthy donors. 60 Vbeta and 13 Jbeta primers were used in PCR. Using immunoSEQ multiplex PCR, the repertoire was profiled, and TCRdb retains in-frame clones only, with some absent. Of some 160,000 clones in the sample, roughly 80% were seen once. Specimen: PBMCs. These receptors were taken from a man aged 55 to 70 in good health and CMV-seronegative.

DNA of the CDR3: TGTGCCTGGAGCCCCCCGGGGGGACAGGGAGGTCGGCCCCAGCATTTT. This encodes CAWSPPGGQGGRPQHF. The chain employs TRBV30 and TRBJ1-5; 9 nucleotides match TRBD1. Germline CDR1 GTSNPN, CDR2 SVGIG (reference sequence). CDR3 size: 16 residues. V dropped 3 bases and J dropped 9; count of bases not matched to a gene: 15.

This chain links TRBV6-5 with TRBJ2-3, with TRBD2 as a possible D gene (6 bases). With 6 bases removed from V and 1 base from J, the gap between germline ends came to 14 bases. This CDR3 is 15 amino acids long. The V gene's germline CDR1 is MNHEY and CDR2 SVGAGI. The CDR3 coding sequence is TGTGCCAGCAGCCCCCGGCGGGGACGCACAGATACGCAGTATTTT. It encodes CASSPRRGRTDTQYF.

V is TRBV9 and J is TRBJ2-2; 9 bases are shared with TRBD1. The CDR3 extends over 16 amino acids. Germline trimming cut 3 bases from V and 0 bases from J; bases unmatched to any gene: 3. Germline CDR1 is SGDLS and CDR2 is YYNGEE. Here the CDR3 reads CASSAGQGTNTGELFF. The CDR3 region has the DNA TGTGCCAGCAGCGCGGGACAGGGCACGAACACCGGGGAGCTGTTTTTT.

Of note for this clone: One end of the junction fails to match germline, which may point to a read error. This chain joins TRBV28 and TRBJ1-2; 8 nucleotides agree with TRBD1. Germline lookup yields CDR1 MDHEN and CDR2 SYDVKM. The CDR3 is made up of 16 amino acids. The CDR3 DNA reads as TGTGCCAGCAGTTCCCCGGGACAGGACTACCGGCGGGGCTACCCCTTC. Protein product: CASSSPGQDYRRGYPF.

CDR3 sequence (DNA): TGTGCCAGCAGCGGAGGACGGATCCAAGAGACCCAGTACTTC. Protein product: CASSGGRIQETQYF. The chain links TRBV5-6 to TRBJ2-5; a possible D gene is TRBD2 (5 bases). Germline CDR1 reads SGHDT; CDR2 reads YYEEEE. CDR3 length: 14 amino acids. Trimming took 4 bases from V and 1 from J, leaving 11 bases between them.

The chain couples TRBV7-9 to TRBJ1-1, with D tentatively TRBD1 (6 bases). This CDR3 is 17 amino acids long. Germline values: CDR1 SEHNR, CDR2 FQNEAQ (reference sequence). V was pared by 0 bases and J by 2 bases, with 16 bases between. The CDR3 DNA sequence: TGTGCCAGCAGCTTAGCGGCAGGGGTTTATTTTAACACTGAAGCTTTCTTT. It specifies CASSLAAGVYFNTEAFF.

This clone was detected only a few times. The V call is TRBV11-2, the J call TRBJ2-7, with no clear D. V gave up 1 base and J gave up 6 bases, with 7 bases separating them. CDR1 and CDR2 from the germline V gene are SGHAT and FQNNGV. The CDR3 sequence is 12 residues long. This CDR3 is CASSLGYSEQYF. CDR3 sequence (DNA): TGTGCCAGCAGCTTAGGCTATTCCGAGCAGTACTTC.

This sequence joins TRBV6-5 and TRBJ2-2, with 7 bases identical to TRBD1. The V segment lost 6 bases and the J segment 4 bases; nucleotides outside the gene matches: 8. Germline assignment: CDR1 MNHEY and CDR2 SVGAGI. The CDR3 covers 15 residues. The CDR3 DNA sequence: TGTGCCAGCAGCGCAGACAGGGCTTTCACCGGGGAGCTGTTTTTT. Amino acids: CASSADRAFTGELFF.